The T cell receptor (beta chain) under discussion was sequenced for a study of tissue T cells after allogeneic stem cell transplantation. This table comes from immunoSEQ multiplex PCR, and its TCRdb copy is limited to in-frame clones, with some not included. The data contain about 20,000 clones, around 77% of them seen just once; the ten biggest clones take up 0.6% to 0.85%. This clone came up once. Gene names and germline refer to mouse. Read sequence stops 1 residue before the CDR3 end, and the germline J gene provides the missing end. The CDR3 is 13 residues long. Germline CDR1 and CDR2: MNHDT and YYDKIL. Trimming left V 6 bases short and J 0 bases short, with 7 bases between.

This sequence joins TRBV17 and TRBJ2-5; D call uncertain. The sequence was obtained from a female BALB/c mouse in good health. The mice in this strain carry MHC haplotype H2-d. Sequencing input: spleen. The sequenced part of the CDR3 DNA is TGTGCTAGCAGACAGTTTAACCAAGACACCCAGTAC. It codes for CASRQFNQDTQY. The whole CDR3 region reads CASRQFNQDTQYF.